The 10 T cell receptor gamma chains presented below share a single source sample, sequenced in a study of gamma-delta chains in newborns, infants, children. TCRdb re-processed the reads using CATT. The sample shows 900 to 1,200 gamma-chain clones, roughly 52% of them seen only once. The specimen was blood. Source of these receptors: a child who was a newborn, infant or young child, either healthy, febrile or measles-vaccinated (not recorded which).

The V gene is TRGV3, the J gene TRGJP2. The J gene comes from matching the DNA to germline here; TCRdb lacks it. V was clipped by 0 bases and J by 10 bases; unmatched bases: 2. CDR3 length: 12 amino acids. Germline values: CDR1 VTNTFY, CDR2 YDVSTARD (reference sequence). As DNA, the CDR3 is TGTGCCACCTGGGACAGGCGTTGGATCAAGACGTTT. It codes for CATWDRRWIKTF.

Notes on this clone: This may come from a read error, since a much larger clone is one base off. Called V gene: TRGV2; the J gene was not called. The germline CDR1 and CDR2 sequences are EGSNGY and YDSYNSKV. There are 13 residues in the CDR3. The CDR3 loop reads CATWDGTNYNKLF. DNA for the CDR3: TGTGCCACCTGGGACGGGACGAATTATAACAAACTCTTT.

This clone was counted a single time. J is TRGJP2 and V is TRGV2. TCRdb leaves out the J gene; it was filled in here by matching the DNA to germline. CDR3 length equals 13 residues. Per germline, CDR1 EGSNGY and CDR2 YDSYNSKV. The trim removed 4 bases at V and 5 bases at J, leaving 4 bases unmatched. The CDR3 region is CATWEGSDWIKTF. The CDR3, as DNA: TGTGCCACCTGGGAAGGGAGTGATTGGATCAAGACGTTT.

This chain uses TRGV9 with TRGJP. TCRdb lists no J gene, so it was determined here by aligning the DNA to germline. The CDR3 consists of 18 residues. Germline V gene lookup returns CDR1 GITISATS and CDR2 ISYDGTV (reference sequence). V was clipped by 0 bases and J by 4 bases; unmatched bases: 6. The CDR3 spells CALWEVLPQELGKKIKVF. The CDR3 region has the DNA TGTGCCTTGTGGGAGGTGCTACCACAAGAGTTGGGCAAAAAAATCAAGGTATTT.

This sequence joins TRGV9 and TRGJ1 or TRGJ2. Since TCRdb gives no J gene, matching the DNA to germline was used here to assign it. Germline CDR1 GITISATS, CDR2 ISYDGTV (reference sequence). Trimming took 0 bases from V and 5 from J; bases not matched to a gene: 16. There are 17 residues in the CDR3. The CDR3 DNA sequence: TGTGCCTTGTGGGAGGTGCAAATCGGGTATACGAATTATAAGAAACTCTTT. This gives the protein CALWEVQIGYTNYKKLF.

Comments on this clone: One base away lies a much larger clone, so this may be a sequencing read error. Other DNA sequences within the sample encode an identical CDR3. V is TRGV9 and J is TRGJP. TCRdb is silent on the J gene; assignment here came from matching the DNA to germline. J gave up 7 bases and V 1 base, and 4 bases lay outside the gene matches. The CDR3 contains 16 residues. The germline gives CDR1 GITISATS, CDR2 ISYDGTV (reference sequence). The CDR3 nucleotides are TGTGCCTTGTGGGAGGTCCGGGAGTTGGGCAAAAAAATCAAGGTATTT. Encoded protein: CALWEVRELGKKIKVF.

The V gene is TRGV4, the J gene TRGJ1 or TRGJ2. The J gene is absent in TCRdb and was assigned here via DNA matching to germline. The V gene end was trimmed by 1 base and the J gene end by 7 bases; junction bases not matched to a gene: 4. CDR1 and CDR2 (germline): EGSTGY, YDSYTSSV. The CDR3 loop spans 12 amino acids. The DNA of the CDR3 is TGTGCCACCTGGGATGGTCTGTATAAGAAACTCTTT. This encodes CATWDGLYKKLF.

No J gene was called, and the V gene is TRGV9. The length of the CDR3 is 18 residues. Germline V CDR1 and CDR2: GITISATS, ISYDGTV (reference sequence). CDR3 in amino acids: CALWEPPAQELGKKIKVF. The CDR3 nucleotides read TGTGCCTTGTGGGAGCCACCAGCTCAAGAGTTGGGCAAAAAAATAAAGGTATTT.

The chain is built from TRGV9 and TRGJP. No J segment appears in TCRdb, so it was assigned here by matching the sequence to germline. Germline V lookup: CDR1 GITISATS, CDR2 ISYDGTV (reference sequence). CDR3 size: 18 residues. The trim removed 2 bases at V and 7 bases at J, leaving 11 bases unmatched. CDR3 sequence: CALWEAWMGELGKKIKVF. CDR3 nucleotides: TGTGCCTTGTGGGAGGCATGGATGGGGGAGTTGGGCAAAAAAATCAAGGTATTT.

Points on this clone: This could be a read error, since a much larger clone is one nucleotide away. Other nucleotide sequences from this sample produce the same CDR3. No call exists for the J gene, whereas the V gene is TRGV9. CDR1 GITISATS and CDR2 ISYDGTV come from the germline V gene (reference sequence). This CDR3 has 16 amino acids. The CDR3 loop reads CALWEVQELGKKIKVF. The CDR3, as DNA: TGTGCCTTGTGGGAGGTACAAGAGTTGGGCAAAAAAATAAAGGTATTT.